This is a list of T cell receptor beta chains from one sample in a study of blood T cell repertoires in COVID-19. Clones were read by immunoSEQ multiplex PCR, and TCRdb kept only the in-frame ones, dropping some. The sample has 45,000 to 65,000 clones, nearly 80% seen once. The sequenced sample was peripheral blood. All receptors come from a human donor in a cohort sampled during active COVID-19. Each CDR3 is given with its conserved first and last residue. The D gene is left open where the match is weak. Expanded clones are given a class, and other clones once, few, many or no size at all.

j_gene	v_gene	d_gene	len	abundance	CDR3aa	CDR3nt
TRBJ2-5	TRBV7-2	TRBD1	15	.	CASSFGQGAWETQYF	TGTGCCAGCAGCTTCGGCCAGGGGGCTTGGGAGACCCAGTACTTC
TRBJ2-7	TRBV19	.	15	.	CASQSDGTHTYEQYF	TGTGCCAGTCAATCGGATGGGACTCACACCTACGAGCAGTACTTC
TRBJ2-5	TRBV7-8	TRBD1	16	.	CASSSKMTGAQETQYF	TGTGCCAGCAGCTCTAAGATGACAGGGGCCCAAGAGACCCAGTACTTC
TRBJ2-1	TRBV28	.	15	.	CASSPIPGGGIEQFF	TGTGCCAGCAGCCCCATTCCGGGCGGAGGGATTGAGCAGTTCTTC
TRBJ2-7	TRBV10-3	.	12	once	CAINARGYEQYF	TGTGCCATCAATGCCAGGGGCTACGAGCAGTACTTC
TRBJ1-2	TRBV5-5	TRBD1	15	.	CASSPGTGGYYGYTF	TGTGCCAGCAGCCCTGGGACAGGGGGGTACTATGGCTACACCTTC
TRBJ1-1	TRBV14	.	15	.	CASSQRGALNTEAFF	TGTGCCAGCAGCCAACGCGGGGCCTTAAACACTGAAGCTTTCTTT
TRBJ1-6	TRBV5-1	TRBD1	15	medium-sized	CASSLKGQGGSPLHF	TGCGCCAGCAGCTTGAAGGGACAGGGAGGTTCACCCCTCCACTTT
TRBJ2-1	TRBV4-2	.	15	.	CASSREGGSYNEQFF	TGTGCCAGCAGCCGGGAAGGGGGCTCCTACAATGAGCAGTTCTTC
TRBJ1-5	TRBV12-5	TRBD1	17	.	CASGFSQGVGGNQPQHF	TGTGCTAGTGGTTTCTCACAGGGGGTAGGTGGCAATCAGCCCCAGCATTTT
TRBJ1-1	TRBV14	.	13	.	CASSPGAGTEAFF	TGTGCCAGCAGCCCAGGGGCTGGCACTGAAGCTTTCTTT
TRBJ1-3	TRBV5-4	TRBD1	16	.	CASSRGGQGSGNTIYF	TGTGCCAGCAGCCGCGGCGGACAGGGAAGTGGAAACACCATATATTTT
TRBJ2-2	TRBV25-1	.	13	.	CASSGPGTGELFF	TGTGCCAGCAGTGGACCCGGGACCGGGGAGCTGTTTTTT
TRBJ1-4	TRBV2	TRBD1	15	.	CASTQTGTGNEKLFF	TGTGCCAGCACACAAACCGGGACAGGGAATGAAAAACTGTTTTTT
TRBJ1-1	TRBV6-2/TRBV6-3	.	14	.	CASSSYDGDTEAFF	TGTGCCAGCAGTAGTTACGATGGAGACACTGAAGCTTTCTTT
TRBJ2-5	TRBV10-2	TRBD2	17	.	CASSGSGLAGAGGTQYF	TGCGCCAGCAGTGGATCGGGACTAGCGGGGGCGGGGGGGACCCAGTACTTC
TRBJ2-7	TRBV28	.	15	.	CASSFPTGLTYEQYF	TGTGCCAGCAGTTTCCCGACAGGCCTTACCTACGAGCAGTACTTC
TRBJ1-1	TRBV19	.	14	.	CASSIEDINTEAFF	TGTGCCAGTAGTATAGAAGACATTAACACTGAAGCTTTCTTT
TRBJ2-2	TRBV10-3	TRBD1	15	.	CAIREGQGRTGELFF	TGTGCCATCAGAGAAGGACAGGGGAGGACCGGGGAGCTGTTTTTT
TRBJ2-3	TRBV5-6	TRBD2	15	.	CASSLGLAGTDTQYF	TGTGCCAGCAGCTTGGGACTAGCGGGAACAGATACGCAGTATTTT
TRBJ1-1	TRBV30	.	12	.	CAWRQGPTVLFF	TGTGCCTGGAGACAGGGCCCCACGGTATTGTTCTTT
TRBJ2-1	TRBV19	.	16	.	CASSTAWGDLSNEQFF	TGTGCCAGTTCCACAGCCTGGGGGGATCTCTCCAATGAGCAGTTCTTC
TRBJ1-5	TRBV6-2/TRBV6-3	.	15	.	CASSYSMLYNQPQHF	TGTGCCAGCAGTTACTCGATGCTCTATAATCAGCCCCAGCATTTT
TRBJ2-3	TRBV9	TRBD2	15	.	CASSVRREGTDTQYF	TGTGCCAGCAGCGTACGGCGGGAGGGCACAGATACGCAGTATTTT
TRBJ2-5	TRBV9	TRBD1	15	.	CASTKTGIGQETQYF	TGTGCCAGCACCAAGACAGGGATCGGCCAAGAGACCCAGTACTTC
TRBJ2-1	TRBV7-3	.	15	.	CASSLMGGRGNEQFF	TGTGCCAGCAGCTTAATGGGGGGGCGAGGCAATGAGCAGTTCTTC
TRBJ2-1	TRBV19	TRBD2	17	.	CASSAGWGGPLSSEQFF	TGTGCCAGTAGTGCCGGATGGGGGGGTCCGTTGTCAAGCGAGCAGTTCTTC
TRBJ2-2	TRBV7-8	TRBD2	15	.	CASSSSGSWGGELFF	TGTGCCAGCAGCTCCAGCGGGAGTTGGGGCGGGGAGCTGTTTTTT
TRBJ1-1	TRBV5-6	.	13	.	CASSLGRGTEAFF	TGTGCCAGCAGCTTGGGCAGAGGAACTGAAGCTTTCTTT
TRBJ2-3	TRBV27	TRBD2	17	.	CASSPLPPGLATDTQYF	TGTGCCAGCAGCCCGCTTCCCCCGGGACTAGCTACAGATACGCAGTATTTT
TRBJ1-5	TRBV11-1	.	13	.	CASSSSTDQPQHF	TGTGCCAGCAGCTCAAGCACTGATCAGCCCCAGCATTTT
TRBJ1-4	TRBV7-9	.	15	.	CASSPTGPLNEKLFF	TGTGCCAGCAGCCCCACAGGGCCTCTGAATGAAAAACTGTTTTTT
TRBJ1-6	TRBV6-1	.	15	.	CASSEARGENSPLHF	TGTGCCAGCAGTGAAGCCCGTGGGGAGAATTCACCCCTCCACTTT
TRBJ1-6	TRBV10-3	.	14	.	CAISELGRGSPLHF	TGTGCCATCAGTGAGTTGGGGAGGGGTTCACCCCTCCACTTT
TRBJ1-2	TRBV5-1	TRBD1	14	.	CASSRGQGGYGYTF	TGCGCCAGCAGCCGCGGACAGGGGGGCTATGGCTACACCTTC